This entry lists 28 T cell receptor beta chains sequenced from one sample in a study of cytomegalovirus exposure and HLA in healthy donors. Vbeta (60) and Jbeta (13) primers were used in the PCR. The method was immunoSEQ multiplex PCR; TCRdb's version includes in-frame clones alone and lacks a portion of them. The data show 200,000 or so clones, just under 70% seen once. The specimen sequenced was PBMCs. The source is a man aged 40-49 years in good health and CMV-seropositive.

The sample holds a few counts of this clone. The chain combines TRBV6-6 with TRBJ2-7; D possibly corresponds to TRBD2 (5 bases). This CDR3 is 14 amino acids long. V was pared by 6 bases and J by 3 bases, with 15 bases between. Germline CDR1 is MNHNY and CDR2 is SVGAGI (reference sequence). CDR3 protein: CASSPTGDHYEQYF. The CDR3 DNA reads TGTGCCAGCAGCCCCACCGGGGATCACTACGAGCAGTACTTC.

The genes are TRBV5-4 and TRBJ1-2; possibly TRBD1 for D (6 bases). The V gene's germline CDR1 is SGHNT and CDR2 YYREEE (reference sequence). The CDR3 has 14 residues. V shed 0 bases and J shed 8 bases, with 14 bases lying between them. The CDR3 DNA reads as TGTGCCAGCAGCTTGGCCGGGGGGGGCCACGGCTACACCTTC. Its protein is CASSLAGGGHGYTF. The full variable domain, rest sourced from reference TRBV5-4 and TRBJ1-2, is ETGVTQSPTHLIKTRGQQVTLRCSSQSGHNTVSWYQQALGQGPQFIFQYYREEENGRGNFPPRFSGLQFPNYSSELNVNALELDDSALYLCASSLAGGGHGYTFGSGTRLTVV.

The chain carries TRBV4-3 and TRBJ2-5, with D unclear. Trimming shortened V by 0 bases and J by 5 bases, and 7 bases separated the two germline ends. This CDR3 region has 13 residues. The germline CDR1 and CDR2 sequences are LGHNA and YSLEER. The CDR3, as DNA: TGCGCCAGCAGCCAAGATTGCGAGGAGACCCAGTACTTC. Its translation is CASSQDCEETQYF.

The chain couples TRBV28 to TRBJ2-7; 8 bases match TRBD1. The CDR3 is 15 residues long. The junction had 9 bases not matched to a gene; V was cut back by 1 base and J by 7 bases. Per germline, CDR1 MDHEN and CDR2 SYDVKM. CDR3 nucleotide sequence: TGTGCCAGCAGTTTATCGGGCACAGGGGGTAGGGAGCAGTACTTC. Residues: CASSLSGTGGREQYF.

This clone was seen just once. The chain combines TRBV19 with TRBJ1-4, with D maybe TRBD1 (6 bases). The CDR3 contains 17 residues. With 0 bases removed from V and 8 bases from J, the gap between germline ends came to 19 bases. Germline V CDR1 and CDR2: LNHDA, SQIVND (reference sequence). CDR3: CASSIEGGALVGEKLFF. The DNA of the CDR3 is TGTGCCAGTAGTATAGAGGGGGGGGCTCTGGTCGGCGAAAAACTGTTTTTT.

This chain uses TRBV5-6 with TRBJ2-1; TRBD1 matches 9 bases. Trimming took 0 bases from V and 2 from J; bases not matched to a gene: 3. The germline V gene encodes CDR1 SGHDT and CDR2 YYEEEE. The CDR3 has 16 amino acids. CDR3 in amino acids: CASSLGGQGPYNEQFF. CDR3 nucleotides: TGTGCCAGCAGCTTGGGTGGACAGGGGCCCTACAATGAGCAGTTCTTC.

This chain uses TRBV2 with TRBJ2-5; D ambiguous. The germline V and J ends were trimmed by 8 bases and 5 bases, with 9 bases remaining between them. The CDR3 runs to 11 residues. Germline-derived CDR1 and CDR2 are SNHLY and FYNNEI. The CDR3 DNA sequence: TGTGCCAGCTCCCCCTCGGAGACCCAGTACTTC. It translates to CASSPSETQYF. Full variable domain (missing parts from reference TRBV2 and TRBJ2-5): EPEVTQTPSHQVTQMGQEVILRCVPISNHLYFYWYRQILGQKVEFLVSFYNNEISEKSEIFDDQFSVERPDGSNFTLKIRSTKLEDSAMYFCASSPSETQYFGPGTRLLVL.

In its sample, this clone was seen once. CDR3 protein: CASSSGQGWDYGYTF. The CDR3, as DNA: TGTGCCAGCAGCTCCGGACAGGGGTGGGACTATGGCTACACCTTC. The chain links TRBV7-9 to TRBJ1-2; TRBD1 matches 9 bases. After removal of 4 bases from V and 3 bases from J, the junction contained 6 bases not matched to a gene. Germline V gives CDR1 SEHNR, CDR2 FQNEAQ (reference sequence). The CDR3 runs 15 residues.

V gene TRBV6-5 combines with J gene TRBJ1-1; no clear D. V lost 0 bases, J lost 1 base, and 9 bases lay in between. The CDR3 contains 15 residues. CDR1 MNHEY and CDR2 SVGAGI come from the germline V gene. CDR3 amino acids: CASSYSPEGNTEAFF. The CDR3 nucleotides are TGTGCCAGCAGTTACTCGCCTGAGGGGAACACTGAAGCTTTCTTT.

The gene calls are TRBV19 and TRBJ2-7; TRBD2 agrees at 7 bases. Looked up from germline, CDR1 is LNHDA and CDR2 is SQIVND (reference sequence). V lost 5 bases and J lost 3; bases outside the gene matches: 7. This CDR3 contains 14 residues. DNA of the CDR3: TGTGCCAGTAGTGCCCGGCCGGGGGGCTACGAGCAGTACTTC. Translated, it gives CASSARPGGYEQYF. The variable domain in full, with the rest retrieved from reference TRBV19 and TRBJ2-7, is DGGITQSPKYLFRKEGQNVTLSCEQNLNHDAMYWYRQDPGQGLRLIYYSQIVNDFQKGDIAEGYSVSREKKESFPLTVTSAQKNPTAFYLCASSARPGGYEQYFGPGTRLTVT.

V gene TRBV6-4 combines with J gene TRBJ1-1, with 7 positions matching TRBD1. Germline CDR1 reads MRHNA; CDR2 reads SNTAGT. The CDR3 is 15 amino acids. Germline trimming cut 8 bases from V and 1 base from J; bases unmatched to any gene: 10. The CDR3 here is CASGVTGATNTEAFF. CDR3 DNA sequence: TGTGCCAGCGGCGTAACAGGGGCAACGAACACTGAAGCTTTCTTT.

This clone occurred a few times. This rearrangement joins TRBV2 to TRBJ2-2; D not certain. CDR1 SNHLY and CDR2 FYNNEI come from the germline V gene. The CDR3 length is 13 residues. Trimming stripped 6 bases from V and 5 bases from J, with 10 bases between. The CDR3 reads CASSSLRTGELFF. The CDR3 DNA follows: TGTGCCAGCAGCTCCCTCAGGACCGGGGAGCTGTTTTTT.

The J gene is TRBJ1-2, the V gene TRBV10-3; maybe TRBD1 (5 bases). The CDR3 consists of 14 residues. Germline loops: CDR1 ENHRY, CDR2 SYGVKD. The V end was cut by 0 bases, the J end by 4 bases, with 9 bases between. The DNA for the CDR3 is TGTGCCATCAGTGAGTCTCCAGGGCCCTATGGCTACACCTTC. Protein product: CAISESPGPYGYTF.

The chain combines TRBV5-4 with TRBJ2-7; 7 bases fit TRBD1. The length of the CDR3 is 14 residues. In germline, CDR1 is SGHNT, CDR2 YYREEE (reference sequence). Trimming removed 6 bases from V and 0 bases from J; junction bases left unmatched: 6. Here the CDR3 reads CASTDRDSSYEQYF. The CDR3 DNA reads as TGTGCCAGCACGGACCGGGACAGCTCCTACGAGCAGTACTTC. The full variable domain, completed using reference TRBV5-4 and TRBJ2-7, is ETGVTQSPTHLIKTRGQQVTLRCSSQSGHNTVSWYQQALGQGPQFIFQYYREEENGRGNFPPRFSGLQFPNYSSELNVNALELDDSALYLCASTDRDSSYEQYFGPGTRLTVT.

This chain connects TRBV2 to TRBJ1-2, with 9 bases lining up with TRBD1. CDR1 SNHLY and CDR2 FYNNEI come from the germline V gene. V was pared by 0 bases and J by 4 bases, with 3 bases of the junction left unmatched. This CDR3 has 15 residues. The DNA for the CDR3 is TGTGCCAGCAGTGAAGCGGGGGGACAGGGCTATGGCTACACCTTC. The encoded protein is CASSEAGGQGYGYTF.

The rearrangement links TRBV4-2 to TRBJ2-7, with TRBD2 as a possible D gene (6 bases). Trimming shortened V by 3 bases and J by 4 bases, and 19 bases separated the two germline ends. The germline gives CDR1 LGHNA, CDR2 YNFKEQ. This CDR3 comprises 16 residues. The CDR3 DNA reads TGTGCCAGCAGCCAGTCCTCCGGGACCGGGGGTTACGAGCAGTACTTC. Translation gives CASSQSSGTGGYEQYF.

The V and J genes are TRBV6-5 and TRBJ2-5; TRBD2 is a possible D gene (5 bases). Germline V gene lookup returns CDR1 MNHEY and CDR2 SVGAGI. This CDR3 is built from 13 residues. V gave up 7 bases and J gave up 3 bases, with 12 bases separating them. CDR3 residues: CASTEGWEETQYF. The CDR3 bases are TGTGCCAGCACTGAGGGTTGGGAAGAGACCCAGTACTTC.

This clone was recorded a few times. The V and J genes are TRBV4-3 and TRBJ2-2, with D maybe TRBD2 (6 bases). Germline values: CDR1 LGHNA, CDR2 YSLEER. The CDR3 has 16 residues. V lost 1 base and J lost 2, with 11 bases in between. CDR3 DNA sequence: TGCGCCAGCAGCCAAGGAGGAGGGACCAACACCGGGGAGCTGTTTTTT. This translates into CASSQGGGTNTGELFF.

This clone was detected only a few times. The chain joins TRBV25-1 to TRBJ2-5, with TRBD1 matching 10 bases. V shed 1 base and J 2 bases; nucleotides not matched to a gene: 7. Per the germline V gene, CDR1 is MGHDK and CDR2 is SYGVNS. The CDR3 is made up of 17 amino acids. The CDR3 region is CASSEFRTGGNQETQYF. The DNA of the CDR3 is TGTGCCAGCAGTGAATTTCGGACAGGGGGGAATCAAGAGACCCAGTACTTC.

This clone occurred a few times. This chain links TRBV19 with TRBJ1-4; maybe TRBD1 (6 bases). The CDR3 totals 19 residues. The germline V gene encodes CDR1 LNHDA and CDR2 SQIVND (reference sequence). V dropped 2 bases and J dropped 10 bases, with 29 bases sitting between them. CDR3 bases: TGTGCCAGTAGTATAACGTCCTCGTCAGATGTAGGGGGAAGAGGAAAACTGTTTTTT. Translating it yields CASSITSSSDVGGRGKLFF.

The table lists this clone with a few counts. The genes are TRBV6-6 and TRBJ2-1; tentatively, D is TRBD1 (5 bases). This CDR3 has 14 residues. Trimming removed 11 bases at V and 0 bases at J, with 14 bases between. Germline V lookup: CDR1 MNHNY, CDR2 SVGAGI (reference sequence). The CDR3 DNA is TGTGCCCACACCAGGGCAAGCTCCTACAATGAGCAGTTCTTC. Protein: CAHTRASSYNEQFF.

The chain links TRBV4-2 to TRBJ1-2; D not certain. V lost 0 bases and J lost 1, with 9 bases in between. Germline lookup yields CDR1 LGHNA and CDR2 YNFKEQ. The CDR3 extends over 15 amino acids. This chain's CDR3 is CASSQEVPDNYGYTF. In nucleotides, the CDR3 is TGTGCCAGCAGCCAAGAAGTACCAGATAACTATGGCTACACCTTC.

The chain carries TRBV27 and TRBJ2-7; 10 nucleotides match TRBD1. Germline-derived CDR1 and CDR2 are MNHEY and SMNVEV (reference sequence). The trim removed 9 bases at V and 2 bases at J, leaving 4 bases unmatched. This CDR3 has 13 residues. The CDR3, as DNA: TGTGCCAGTCGACAGGGGGCAGCCTACGAGCAGTACTTC. Translated, it gives CASRQGAAYEQYF.

In this sample, this clone turned up once. The chain uses TRBV7-7 and TRBJ2-1; TRBD1 aligns across 8 bases. The CDR3 consists of 16 residues. The germline CDR1 and CDR2 sequences are SSHAT and FNYEAQ (reference sequence). J gave up 3 bases and V 5 bases, and 9 bases lay outside the gene matches. The CDR3 coding sequence is TGTGCCAGCAGCCTCACCCCCGGGACAGGCTACAATGAGCAGTTCTTC. It yields the protein CASSLTPGTGYNEQFF.

The chain carries TRBV5-4 and TRBJ2-1; D is unclear. The CDR3 totals 12 residues. V lost 7 bases, J lost 10 bases, and 15 bases lay in between. Germline assignment: CDR1 SGHNT and CDR2 YYREEE (reference sequence). The CDR3 DNA is TGTGCCAGCTCCAGACCGGGTAAGGAGCAGTTCTTC. This translates into CASSRPGKEQFF.

The chain is built from TRBV2 and TRBJ1-6; D is perhaps TRBD1 (6 bases). Trimming left V 6 bases short and J 7 bases short, with 13 bases between. The germline CDR1 and CDR2 sequences are SNHLY and FYNNEI. The CDR3 loop spans 14 amino acids. The CDR3 region is CASSERGGNSPLHF. DNA for the CDR3: TGTGCCAGCAGCGAACGAGGGGGAAATTCACCCCTCCACTTT.

The V and J genes are TRBV19 and TRBJ1-4; unclear D gene. V was pared by 5 bases and J by 15 bases, with 19 bases between. This CDR3 contains 13 residues. Germline V gene data show CDR1 as LNHDA and CDR2 as SQIVND (reference sequence). In DNA form, the CDR3 reads TGTGCCAGTAGTTCCCCACAACTATCACGGGTGTTTTTT. Translated, it gives CASSSPQLSRVFF.

This rearrangement joins TRBV9 to TRBJ1-3, with D perhaps TRBD1 (5 bases). This CDR3 has 16 residues. Germline V CDR1 and CDR2: SGDLS, YYNGEE. V lost 3 bases and J lost 4, with 17 bases in between. The CDR3 coding sequence is TGTGCCAGCAGCGACCTTAGGGGCTCAGGAGGAAACACCATATATTTT. It codes for CASSDLRGSGGNTIYF.